This TCR beta chain derives from a study of CD8+CD57+ T cells in acquired aplastic anemia. Genomic DNA was employed as the template in profiling TCR beta VDJ and CDR3. TCRdb passed the reads through MiXCR, listing each CDR3 protein once. The repertoire has around 220,000 distinct CDR3 sequences, roughly 50% of them found once; the top ten carry nearly 20%. Sequencing was done on patients that had shown CD8+CD57+ cell expansion by flow cytometry. Comments on this clonotype: The missing conserved phenylalanine or tryptophan at the end of this CDR3 makes a read error likely. The DNA is left out, because the CDR3 cannot be placed on it with certainty; the CDR3 is given as TCRdb lists it.

Germline values: CDR1 LNHDA, CDR2 SQIVND (reference sequence). Including both end residues, the CDR3 is 12 amino acids long. The source material was sorted CD4+, CD8+, or CD8+CD57+ T cells (not recorded which) from PBMCs. The clonotype was recovered from a human donor with aplastic anemia. The rearrangement links TRBV19 to TRBJ2-5; the table names TRBD1, a call not compared with the DNA. The CDR3 is CASTRLAGTDYT.